This is a list of T cell receptor beta chains from one sample in a study of cytomegalovirus exposure and HLA in healthy donors. Method: immunoSEQ multiplex PCR; TCRdb's copy keeps in-frame clones and lacks some. The table for this sample gives about 130,000 clones. The sample was PBMCs. The source is a man between 18 and 29 years old in good health and CMV-seronegative. CDR3s include the opening cysteine and the closing phenylalanine or tryptophan. The order of the fields is V gene, CDR3 protein.

V gene: TRBV28; CDR3 protein: CAIGTSGTGELFF
V gene: TRBV7-9; CDR3 protein: CASSLVGLPGQGIHQYF
V gene: TRBV6-1; CDR3 protein: CASSEGQGRNQPQHF
V gene: TRBV5-6; CDR3 protein: CASSYIIQGHFNSPLHF
V gene: TRBV6-1; CDR3 protein: CASSEPGDRAYTGELFF
V gene: TRBV7-2; CDR3 protein: CASSQDRAGNTIYF
V gene: TRBV28; CDR3 protein: CASTSNGLAGEETQYF
V gene: TRBV19; CDR3 protein: CASSLLRQGRDTEAFF
V gene: TRBV18; CDR3 protein: CASSPKRQATGELFF
V gene: TRBV28; CDR3 protein: CASRPGGHNEQYF
V gene: TRBV6-5; CDR3 protein: CASSYASGSLYEQYF
V gene: TRBV27; CDR3 protein: CASSLQGNMNTEAFF
V gene: TRBV6-5; CDR3 protein: CASSQTSGGLNEQFF
V gene: TRBV7-9; CDR3 protein: CASSRLGGVEAEAFF
V gene: TRBV10-3; CDR3 protein: CAISERQAGSYEQYF
V gene: TRBV5-4; CDR3 protein: CASSFDREADTQYF
V gene: TRBV6-1; CDR3 protein: CASGRSYEQYF
V gene: TRBV6-5; CDR3 protein: CASRTGQPAYEQYF
V gene: TRBV29-1; CDR3 protein: CSVEGRIDRVFLNYGYTF
V gene: TRBV28; CDR3 protein: CATLMGGYGYTF
V gene: TRBV5-4; CDR3 protein: CASSLLDTQYF
V gene: TRBV7-9; CDR3 protein: CASSFRKDRVYEQYF
V gene: TRBV14; CDR3 protein: CASSPTSGGVSRTDTQYF
V gene: TRBV6-1; CDR3 protein: CASSELSGGPYNEQFF
V gene: TRBV6-5; CDR3 protein: CASIDDRVADTIYF
V gene: TRBV18; CDR3 protein: CASVGTSRIEQYF
V gene: TRBV19; CDR3 protein: CASSIGDRDSGYTF
V gene: TRBV11-2; CDR3 protein: CASSQRGTDTQYF
V gene: TRBV5-1; CDR3 protein: CASSGIQGMNTEAFF
V gene: TRBV28; CDR3 protein: CASSPATVGTEAFF
V gene: TRBV5-1; CDR3 protein: CASSTGSNSNQPQHF
V gene: TRBV28; CDR3 protein: CASTVPLGSKAFF
V gene: TRBV9; CDR3 protein: CASSQSGTGTSTDTQYF
V gene: TRBV10-1; CDR3 protein: CASSESGGRAYNEQFF
V gene: TRBV7-2; CDR3 protein: CASSSSGGIGRRDTQYF
V gene: TRBV6-5; CDR3 protein: CATSWDYEQYF
V gene: TRBV23-1; CDR3 protein: CASSEPRTVQLNQPQHF